The rows below give T cell receptor beta chains drawn from one sample of a study of T-cell memory formation after mild COVID-19. From the 5' RACE reads, TCRdb called clonotypes with MiXCR, one entry per CDR3 protein. The profile covers almost 35,000 distinct CDR3 sequences, with about 7.3% appearing a single time and roughly 27% taken by the ten largest. The sequenced sample consisted of PBMCs or a T cell subset sorted from them (not recorded which). The receptors derive from a man aged 18 to 30 who had mild COVID-19 (a few samples of this study predate the infection). Cell type and time point are not known. CDR3s include the opening cysteine and the closing phenylalanine or tryptophan. The D gene is left open where the match is weak. A row's size may be missing; if present it is once, few, many or a size class.

J gene	clone size	D gene	V gene	CDR3 DNA	CDR3 protein
TRBJ2-7	-	TRBD1	TRBV7-8	TGTGCCAGCAGCCCCGGGACAGCCGACGAGCAGTACTTC	CASSPGTADEQYF
TRBJ1-2	many	TRBD1	TRBV7-2	TGTGCCAGCAGCTTAGGACAGGGTGACTATGGCTACACCTTC	CASSLGQGDYGYTF
TRBJ2-7	many	-	TRBV6-2/TRBV6-3	TGTGCCAGCAACCCGGGGGACAGTAACTACGAGCAGTACTTC	CASNPGDSNYEQYF
TRBJ1-1	-	TRBD1	TRBV2	TGTGCCAGCAGTGACGGGACAGGGTTAGGTGAAGCTTTCTTT	CASSDGTGLGEAFF
TRBJ2-2	many	TRBD2	TRBV5-4	TGTGCCAGCAGCTCGAGCGGGGGGGGCACCGGGGAGCTGTTTTTT	CASSSSGGGTGELFF
TRBJ2-5	many	-	TRBV29-1	TGCAGCGTTGAAGATAGACTGGGGCTTAGGACCCAGTACTTC	CSVEDRLGLRTQYF
TRBJ2-1	-	TRBD1	TRBV20-1	TGCAGTGCTAGAGGTGACAGGGAACATGAGCAGTTCTTC	CSARGDREHEQFF
TRBJ2-5	many	-	TRBV7-6	TGTGCCAGCAGGGGAGCGCGGACCCAGTACTTC	CASRGARTQYF
TRBJ2-5	many	-	TRBV5-5	TGTGCCAGCAGCTTCGACAGCACCGGGGAGACCCAGTACTTC	CASSFDSTGETQYF
TRBJ2-5	many	TRBD1	TRBV5-4	TGTGCCAGCAGCTCCGGACAGGGGCCGCAAGAGACCCAGTACTTC	CASSSGQGPQETQYF
TRBJ2-7	many	TRBD1	TRBV7-9	TGTGCCAGCAGCTATGGACAGGGTGGTTACGAGCAGTACTTC	CASSYGQGGYEQYF